This T cell receptor beta chain was observed in a study of early T cells in non-severe SARS-CoV-2 infection. Study-level information: With bulk RNA from unsorted whole blood as input, sequencing yielded unpaired chains. Study conclusions and caveats: Database matching using VDJdb favored anti-spike CD8 responses, with private and CD4 specificities left missing.

On this clonotype itself: As yet, its antigen is unknown.

This CDR3 spans 15 amino acids. Germline V gene sequence: CDR1 LNHDA, CDR2 SQIVND (reference sequence). The V gene end was trimmed by 0 bases and the J gene end by 3 bases; junction bases not matched to a gene: 5. The TCR library protocol was used to attach unique molecular identifiers. These identifiers were attached to individual cDNA molecules. MiXCR, applied by TCRdb to the 5' RACE reads, yields one record per CDR3 protein. The sample includes tens of thousands of distinct CDR3 sequences, roughly 15% of them seen just once. The sequence was obtained from an adult who was a healthcare worker with PCR-confirmed SARS-CoV-2 infection or an uninfected control (not recorded which). The sample consisted of whole blood, taken at baseline. The gene calls are TRBV19 and TRBJ2-7, with TRBD1 matching over 7 bases. CDR3 sequence (DNA): TGTGCCAGTAGTATAGACCCTCGGGACAGCTACGAGCAGTACTTC. Its protein is CASSIDPRDSYEQYF.